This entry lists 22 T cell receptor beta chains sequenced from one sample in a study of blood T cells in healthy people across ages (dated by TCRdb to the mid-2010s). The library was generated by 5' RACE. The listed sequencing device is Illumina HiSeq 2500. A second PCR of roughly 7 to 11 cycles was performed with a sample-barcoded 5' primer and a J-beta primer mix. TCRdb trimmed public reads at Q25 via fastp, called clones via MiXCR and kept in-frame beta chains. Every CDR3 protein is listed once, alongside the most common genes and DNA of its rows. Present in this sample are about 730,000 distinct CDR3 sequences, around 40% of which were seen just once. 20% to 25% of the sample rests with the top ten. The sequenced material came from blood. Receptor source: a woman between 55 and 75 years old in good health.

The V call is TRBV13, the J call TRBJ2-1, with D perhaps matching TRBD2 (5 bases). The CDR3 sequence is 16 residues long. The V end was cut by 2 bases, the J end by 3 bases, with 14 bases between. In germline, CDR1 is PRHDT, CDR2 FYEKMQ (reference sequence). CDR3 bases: TGTGCCAGCAGCTTACGAGCGGTGGTTGACTACAATGAGCAGTTCTTC. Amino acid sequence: CASSLRAVVDYNEQFF.

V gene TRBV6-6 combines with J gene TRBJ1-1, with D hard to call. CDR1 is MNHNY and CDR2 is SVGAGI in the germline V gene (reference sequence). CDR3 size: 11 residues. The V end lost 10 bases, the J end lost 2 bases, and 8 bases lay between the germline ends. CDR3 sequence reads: CATSLNTEAFF. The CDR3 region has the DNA TGTGCCACCAGCCTAAACACTGAAGCTTTCTTT.

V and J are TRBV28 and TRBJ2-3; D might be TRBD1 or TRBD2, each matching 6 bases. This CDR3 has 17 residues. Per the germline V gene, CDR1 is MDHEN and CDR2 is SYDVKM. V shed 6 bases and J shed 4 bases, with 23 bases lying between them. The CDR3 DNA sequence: TGTGCCAGCAGCCGACCCGGGGCGGGACAACGGGCAGATACGCAGTATTTT. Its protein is CASSRPGAGQRADTQYF.

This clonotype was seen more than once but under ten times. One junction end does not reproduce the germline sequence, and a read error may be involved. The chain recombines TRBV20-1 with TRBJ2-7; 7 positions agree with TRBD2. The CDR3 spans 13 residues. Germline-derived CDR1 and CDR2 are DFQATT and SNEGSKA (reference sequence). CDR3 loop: CSARGGSGYEQYF. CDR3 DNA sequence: TGCAGTGCAAGAGGCGGGAGTGGGTACGAGCAGTACTTC.

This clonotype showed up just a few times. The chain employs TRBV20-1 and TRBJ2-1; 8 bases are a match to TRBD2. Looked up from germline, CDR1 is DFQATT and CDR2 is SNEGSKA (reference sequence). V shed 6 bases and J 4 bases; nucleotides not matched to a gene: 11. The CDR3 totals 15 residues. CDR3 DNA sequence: TGCAGTGCGCCGGGCGCGGGACTAGGGTACAATGAGCAGTTCTTC. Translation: CSAPGAGLGYNEQFF.

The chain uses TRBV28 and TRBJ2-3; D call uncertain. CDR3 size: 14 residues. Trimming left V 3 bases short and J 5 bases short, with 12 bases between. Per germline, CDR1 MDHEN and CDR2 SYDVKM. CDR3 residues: CASSFGWGGDTQYF. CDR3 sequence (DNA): TGTGCCAGCAGTTTTGGTTGGGGTGGAGATACGCAGTATTTT.

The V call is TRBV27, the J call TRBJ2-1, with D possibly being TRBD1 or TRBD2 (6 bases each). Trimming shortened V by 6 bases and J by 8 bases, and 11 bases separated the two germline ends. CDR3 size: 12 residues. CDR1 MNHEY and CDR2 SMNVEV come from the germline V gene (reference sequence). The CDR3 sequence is CASRNGGHEQFF. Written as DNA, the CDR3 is TGTGCCAGCAGAAACGGGGGCCATGAGCAGTTCTTC.

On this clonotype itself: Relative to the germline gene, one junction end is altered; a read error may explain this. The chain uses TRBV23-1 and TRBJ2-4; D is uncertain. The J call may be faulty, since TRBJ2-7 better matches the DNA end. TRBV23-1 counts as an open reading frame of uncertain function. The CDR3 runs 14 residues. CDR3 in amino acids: CTSSQDWATYEQYF. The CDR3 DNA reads TGCACCAGCAGTCAAGACTGGGCCACCTACGAGCAGTACTTC.

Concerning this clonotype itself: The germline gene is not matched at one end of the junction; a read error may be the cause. CDR3 sequence (DNA): TGTGCCACCGGCAGAGACAGGGGGCCCTACGAGCAGTACTTC. The encoded protein is CATGRDRGPYEQYF. The J gene is TRBJ2-7, the V gene TRBV15; TRBD1 agrees at 10 bases. There are 14 residues in the CDR3. Germline V CDR1 and CDR2: LNHNV, YYDKDF (reference sequence). The full variable domain, its missing parts supplied by reference TRBV15 and TRBJ2-7, is DAMVIQNPRYQVTQFGKPVTLSCSQTLNHNVMYWYQQKSSQAPKLLFHYYDKDFNNEADTPDNFQSRRPNTSFCFLDIRSPGLGDTAMYLCATGRDRGPYEQYFGPGTRLTVT.

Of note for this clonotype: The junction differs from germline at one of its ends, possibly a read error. In DNA, the CDR3 is TGTGCCAACAGCGCCAGTCGGAACAGGGATGGCTACACCTTC. Residues: CANSASRNRDGYTF. The chain is built from TRBV7-2 and TRBJ1-2; D may be TRBD1 (6 bases). There are 14 residues in the CDR3. Germline CDR1 is SGHTA and CDR2 is FQGNSA.

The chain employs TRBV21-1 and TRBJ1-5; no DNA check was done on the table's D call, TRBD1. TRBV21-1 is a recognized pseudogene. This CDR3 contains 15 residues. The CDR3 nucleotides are TGTGCCAGCAGCAGGGGACAGCGCATCAATCAGCCCCAGCATTTT. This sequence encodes CASSRGQRINQPQHF.

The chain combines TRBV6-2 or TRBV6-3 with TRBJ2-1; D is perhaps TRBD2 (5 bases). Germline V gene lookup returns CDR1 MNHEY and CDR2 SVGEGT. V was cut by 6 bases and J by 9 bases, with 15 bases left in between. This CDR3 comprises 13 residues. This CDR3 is CASRPTTTIEQFF. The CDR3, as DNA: TGTGCCAGCAGACCTACGACTACAATTGAGCAGTTCTTC.

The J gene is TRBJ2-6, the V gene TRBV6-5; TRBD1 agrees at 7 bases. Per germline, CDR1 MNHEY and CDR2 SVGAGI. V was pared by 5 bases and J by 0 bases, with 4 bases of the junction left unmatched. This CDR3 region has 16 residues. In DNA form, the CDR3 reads TGTGCCAGCAGTCAACAGGGGTCCTCTGGGGCCAACGTCCTGACTTTC. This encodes CASSQQGSSGANVLTF.

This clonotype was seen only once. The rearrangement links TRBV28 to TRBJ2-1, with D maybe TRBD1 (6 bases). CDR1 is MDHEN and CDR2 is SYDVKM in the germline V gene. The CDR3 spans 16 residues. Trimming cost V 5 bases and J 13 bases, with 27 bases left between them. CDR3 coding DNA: TGTGCCAGCAGTACCCCCGGGGATGGACGGGACAATGGTCAGTTCTTC. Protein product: CASSTPGDGRDNGQFF.

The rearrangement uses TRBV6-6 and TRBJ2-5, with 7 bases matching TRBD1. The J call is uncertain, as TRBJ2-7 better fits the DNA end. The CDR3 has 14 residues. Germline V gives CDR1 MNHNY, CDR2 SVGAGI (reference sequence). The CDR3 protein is CASRQGQFSYEQYF. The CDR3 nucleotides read TGTGCCAGCAGACAGGGACAGTTCAGTTACGAGCAGTACTTC.

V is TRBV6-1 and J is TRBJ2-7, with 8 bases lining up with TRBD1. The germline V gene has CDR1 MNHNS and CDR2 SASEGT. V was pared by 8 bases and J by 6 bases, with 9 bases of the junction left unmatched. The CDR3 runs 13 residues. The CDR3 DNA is TGTGCCAGCGAGGAGACAGGGGTTGGCGAGCAGTACTTC. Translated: CASEETGVGEQYF.

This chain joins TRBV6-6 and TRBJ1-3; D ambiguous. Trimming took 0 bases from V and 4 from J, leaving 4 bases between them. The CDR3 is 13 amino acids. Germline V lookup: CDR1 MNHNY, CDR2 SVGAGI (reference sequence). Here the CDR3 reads CASSYSMGNTIYF. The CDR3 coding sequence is TGTGCCAGCAGTTACTCTATGGGAAACACCATATATTTT.

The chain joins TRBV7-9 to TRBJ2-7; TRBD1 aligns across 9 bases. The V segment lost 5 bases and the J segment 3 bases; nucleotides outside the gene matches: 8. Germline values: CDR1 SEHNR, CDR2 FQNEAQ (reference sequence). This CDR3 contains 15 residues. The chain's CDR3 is CASSPRGTGNYEQYF. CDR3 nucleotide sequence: TGTGCCAGCAGCCCCCGCGGGACAGGGAACTACGAGCAGTACTTC.

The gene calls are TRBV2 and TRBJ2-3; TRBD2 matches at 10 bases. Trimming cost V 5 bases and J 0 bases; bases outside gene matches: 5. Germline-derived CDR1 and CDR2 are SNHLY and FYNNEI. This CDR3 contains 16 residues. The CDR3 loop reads CASSWLAGASTDTQYF. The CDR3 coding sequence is TGTGCCAGCAGTTGGCTAGCGGGAGCTAGCACAGATACGCAGTATTTT.

This chain's CDR3 is CSVKRVNTEAFF. The CDR3 DNA is TGCAGTGTTAAAAGGGTGAACACTGAAGCTTTCTTT. This chain connects TRBV20-1 to TRBJ1-1, with no clear D. This CDR3 has 12 amino acids. Trimming cost V 7 bases and J 0 bases, with 9 bases left between them. Germline CDR1 is DFQATT and CDR2 is SNEGSKA (reference sequence).

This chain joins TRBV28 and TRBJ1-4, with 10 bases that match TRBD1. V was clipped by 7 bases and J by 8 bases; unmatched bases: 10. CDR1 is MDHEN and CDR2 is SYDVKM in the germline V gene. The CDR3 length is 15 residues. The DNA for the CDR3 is TGTGCCAGCACCCTCCCGGGACAGGGGTTAGAAAAACTGTTTTTT. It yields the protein CASTLPGQGLEKLFF.

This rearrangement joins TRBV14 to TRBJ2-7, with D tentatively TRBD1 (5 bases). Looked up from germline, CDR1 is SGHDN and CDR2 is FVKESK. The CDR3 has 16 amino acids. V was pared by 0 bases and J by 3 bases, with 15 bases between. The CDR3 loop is CASSQDNAAGIYEQYF. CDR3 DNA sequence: TGTGCCAGCAGCCAAGATAATGCGGCAGGGATCTACGAGCAGTACTTC. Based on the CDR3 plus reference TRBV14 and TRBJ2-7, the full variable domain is EAGVTQFPSHSVIEKGQTVTLRCDPISGHDNLYWYRRVMGKEIKFLLHFVKESKQDESGMPNNRFLAERTGGTYSTLKVQPAELEDSGVYFCASSQDNAAGIYEQYFGPGTRLTVT.